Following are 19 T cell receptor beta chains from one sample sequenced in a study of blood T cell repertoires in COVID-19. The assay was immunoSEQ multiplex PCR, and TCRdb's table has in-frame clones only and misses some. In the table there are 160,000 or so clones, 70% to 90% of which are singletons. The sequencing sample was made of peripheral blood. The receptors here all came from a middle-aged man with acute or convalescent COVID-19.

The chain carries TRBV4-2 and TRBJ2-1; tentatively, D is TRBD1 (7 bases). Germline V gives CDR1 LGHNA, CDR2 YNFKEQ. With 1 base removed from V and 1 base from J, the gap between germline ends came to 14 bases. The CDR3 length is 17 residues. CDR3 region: CASSQVLEGASYNEQFF. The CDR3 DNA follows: TGTGCCAGCAGCCAAGTCTTGGAGGGGGCATCCTACAATGAGCAGTTCTTC.

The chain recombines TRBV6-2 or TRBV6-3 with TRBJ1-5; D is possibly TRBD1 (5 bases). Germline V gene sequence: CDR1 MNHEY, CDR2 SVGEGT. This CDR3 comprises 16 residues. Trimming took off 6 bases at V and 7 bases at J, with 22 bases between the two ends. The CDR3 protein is CASSELDFRGFQPQHF. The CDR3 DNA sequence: TGTGCCAGCAGCGAACTCGATTTCCGGGGGTTCCAGCCCCAGCATTTT.

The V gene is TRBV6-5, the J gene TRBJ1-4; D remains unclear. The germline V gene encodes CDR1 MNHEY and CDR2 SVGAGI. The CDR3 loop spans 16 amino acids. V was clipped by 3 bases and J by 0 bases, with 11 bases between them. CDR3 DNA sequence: TGTGCCAGCAGTTATTCAACAGTGACAACTAATGAAAAACTGTTTTTT. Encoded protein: CASSYSTVTTNEKLFF.

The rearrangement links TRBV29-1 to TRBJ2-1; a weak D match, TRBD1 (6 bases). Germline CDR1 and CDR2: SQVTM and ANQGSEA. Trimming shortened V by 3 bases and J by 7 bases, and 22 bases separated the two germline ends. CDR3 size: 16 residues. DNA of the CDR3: TGCAGCGTTGATGGGAGTCGGGACACTAACCTTAATGAGCAGTTCTTC. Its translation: CSVDGSRDTNLNEQFF.

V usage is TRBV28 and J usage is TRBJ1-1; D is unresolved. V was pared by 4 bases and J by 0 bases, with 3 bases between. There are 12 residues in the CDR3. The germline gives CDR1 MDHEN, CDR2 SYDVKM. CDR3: CASSSMNTEAFF. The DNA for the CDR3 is TGTGCCAGCAGTTCCATGAACACTGAAGCTTTCTTT.

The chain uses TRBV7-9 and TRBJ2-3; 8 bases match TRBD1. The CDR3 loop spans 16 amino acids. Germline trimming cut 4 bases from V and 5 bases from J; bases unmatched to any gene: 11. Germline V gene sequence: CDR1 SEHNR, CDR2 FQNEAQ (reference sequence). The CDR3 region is CASSSDQGARGDTQYF. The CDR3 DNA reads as TGTGCCAGCAGCTCCGACCAGGGGGCCAGGGGAGATACGCAGTATTTT.

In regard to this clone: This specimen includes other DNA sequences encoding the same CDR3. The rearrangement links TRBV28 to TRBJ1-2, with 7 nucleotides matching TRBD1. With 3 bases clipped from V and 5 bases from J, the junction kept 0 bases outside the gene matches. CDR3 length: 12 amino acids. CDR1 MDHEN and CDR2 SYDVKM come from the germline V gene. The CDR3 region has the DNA TGTGCCAGCAGTTTGACAGGGTATGGCTACACCTTC. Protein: CASSLTGYGYTF.

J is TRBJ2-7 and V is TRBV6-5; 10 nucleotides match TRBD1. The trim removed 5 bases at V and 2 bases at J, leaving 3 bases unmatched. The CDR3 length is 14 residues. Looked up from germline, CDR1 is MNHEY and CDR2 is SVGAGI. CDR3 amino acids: CASSRQGATYEQYF. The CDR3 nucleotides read TGTGCCAGCAGTCGACAGGGGGCTACCTACGAGCAGTACTTC.

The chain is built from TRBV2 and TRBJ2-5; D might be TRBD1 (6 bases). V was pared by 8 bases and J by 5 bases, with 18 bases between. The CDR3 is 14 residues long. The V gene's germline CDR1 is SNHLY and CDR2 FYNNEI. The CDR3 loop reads CASRPGAARETQYF. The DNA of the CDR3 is TGTGCCAGCCGCCCAGGGGCCGCCAGGGAGACCCAGTACTTC.

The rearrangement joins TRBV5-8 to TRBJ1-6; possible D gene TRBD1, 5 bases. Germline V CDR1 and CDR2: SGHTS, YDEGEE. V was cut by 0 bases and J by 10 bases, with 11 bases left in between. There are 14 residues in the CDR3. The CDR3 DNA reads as TGTGCCAGCAGCTTGGACCCAGGGAAGTCACCCCTCCACTTT. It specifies CASSLDPGKSPLHF.

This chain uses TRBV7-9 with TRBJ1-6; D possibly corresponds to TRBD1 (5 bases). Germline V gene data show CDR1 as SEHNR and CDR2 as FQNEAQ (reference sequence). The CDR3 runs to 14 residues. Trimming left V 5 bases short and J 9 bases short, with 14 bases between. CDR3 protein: CASSGDSEGSPLHF. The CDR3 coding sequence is TGTGCCAGCAGCGGGGACTCGGAGGGTTCACCCCTCCACTTT.

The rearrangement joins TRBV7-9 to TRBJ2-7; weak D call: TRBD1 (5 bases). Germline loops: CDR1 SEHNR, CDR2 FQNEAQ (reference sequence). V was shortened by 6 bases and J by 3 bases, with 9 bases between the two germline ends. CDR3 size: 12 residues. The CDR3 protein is CASRRQNYEQYF. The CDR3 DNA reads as TGTGCCAGCAGACGACAGAACTACGAGCAGTACTTC.

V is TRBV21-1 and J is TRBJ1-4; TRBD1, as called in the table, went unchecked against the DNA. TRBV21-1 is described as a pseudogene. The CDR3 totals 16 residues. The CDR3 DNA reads TGTGCCAGCAGCAAAGGTTCCCCAGGGGCAACAGAAAAACTGTTTTTT. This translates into CASSKGSPGATEKLFF.

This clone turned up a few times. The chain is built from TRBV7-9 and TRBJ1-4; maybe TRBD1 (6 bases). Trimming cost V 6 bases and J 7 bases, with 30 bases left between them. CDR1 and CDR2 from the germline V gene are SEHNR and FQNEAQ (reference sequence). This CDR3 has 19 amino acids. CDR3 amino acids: CASSFRPPGTRSTGEKLFF. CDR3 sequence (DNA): TGTGCCAGCAGTTTTCGTCCTCCAGGGACAAGGTCGACGGGTGAAAAACTGTTTTTT.

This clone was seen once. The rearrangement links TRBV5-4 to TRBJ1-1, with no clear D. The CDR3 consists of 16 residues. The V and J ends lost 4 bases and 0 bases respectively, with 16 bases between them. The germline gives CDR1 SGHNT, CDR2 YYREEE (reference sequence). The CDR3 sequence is CASSPWLASMNTEAFF. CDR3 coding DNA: TGTGCCAGCAGCCCATGGCTGGCTTCCATGAACACTGAAGCTTTCTTT.

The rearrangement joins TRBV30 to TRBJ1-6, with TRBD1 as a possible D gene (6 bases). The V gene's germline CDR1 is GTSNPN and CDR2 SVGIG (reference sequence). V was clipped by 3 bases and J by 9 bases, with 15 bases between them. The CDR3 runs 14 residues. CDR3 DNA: TGTGCCTGGAGAGACAGGAGAGGAAGTTCACCCCTCCACTTT. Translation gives CAWRDRRGSSPLHF.

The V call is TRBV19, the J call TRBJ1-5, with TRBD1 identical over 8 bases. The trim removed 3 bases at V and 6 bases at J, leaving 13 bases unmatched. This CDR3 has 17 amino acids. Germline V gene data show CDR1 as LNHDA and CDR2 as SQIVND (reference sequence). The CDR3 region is CASSITPDRVVRQPQHF. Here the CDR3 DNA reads TGTGCCAGTAGTATCACACCGGACAGGGTTGTCCGTCAGCCCCAGCATTTT.

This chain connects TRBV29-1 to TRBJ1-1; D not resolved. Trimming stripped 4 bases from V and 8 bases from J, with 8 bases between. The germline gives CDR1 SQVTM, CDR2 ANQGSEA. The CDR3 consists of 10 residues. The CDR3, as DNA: TGCAGCGTTGGGGTGCGGGAAGCTTTCTTT. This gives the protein CSVGVREAFF.

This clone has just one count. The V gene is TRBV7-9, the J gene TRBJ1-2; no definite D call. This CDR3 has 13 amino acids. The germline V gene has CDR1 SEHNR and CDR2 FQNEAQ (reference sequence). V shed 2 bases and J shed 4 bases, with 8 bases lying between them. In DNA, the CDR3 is TGTGCCAGCAGCTTAATGGGCTTCTATGGCTACACCTTC. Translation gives CASSLMGFYGYTF.